This record looks at one T cell receptor beta chain sequence and its context. It has no known antigen specificity. The sample holds no much larger clone one base away, and base qualities are not on file. The data stem from a study of PD-L1 blockade in urothelial cancer (dated by TCRdb to about 2017). Context from the whole study: Every patient began therapy around 2014 and was given atezolizumab 1,200 mg intravenously every 3 weeks. An ECOG performance status of 0 or 1 was recorded for the patients, and 0 to 3 prior chemotherapy regimens had been received by the patients. A median of 141,255 T cells and fewer than 85,000 unique TCRs was obtained from blood samples, and a median clonality of approximately 0.077 was observed. TCR sequencing covered pretreatment tumor samples and matched, serially collected peripheral blood taken before and after atezolizumab treatment. The study was an exploratory multi-omic analysis of somatic, immune and clinical correlates of response to PD-L1 blockade with atezolizumab in urothelial cancer. Blood samples were analyzed at 3 weeks after treatment start (second dose) and at 6 weeks after treatment start. Durable clinical benefit was achieved by nine patients and was not achieved by 20 patients. In the same patients, whole exome sequencing and RNA sequencing of pretreatment tumors were performed in addition to TCR sequencing. Twenty-five of 29 patients were identified as males with urothelial cancer of bladder origin, and a prior smoking history was reported by 18 of 29 patients. Pretreatment blood TCR-seq was available for fewer than 30 patients, at least one posttreatment blood collection was obtained for some 24 patients, and tumor TCR-seq was available for some 24 patients. Durable clinical benefit was defined as a progression-free survival longer than 6 months, and TCR features were additionally tested against progression-free survival and overall survival.

The paper's findings and limits, for the study overall: Small sample size (n ≈ 30) and many exploratory analyses mean the results are intended to be hypothesis-generating. Greater expansion of tumor-associated TCR clones in peripheral blood 3 weeks after the start of treatment was observed in patients with durable benefit (n of about 20, p = 0.022). Improved progression-free and overall survival was found to be associated with pretreatment peripheral blood TCR clonality below the median.

The time point label, as the study defines it: pretreatment peripheral blood. The cohort comprised 25 to 35 patients with locally advanced or metastatic urothelial carcinoma treated at Memorial Sloan Kettering on a trial protocol. Peripheral blood mononuclear cells were collected pretreatment and during treatment, with between 1 and 8 total time points per patient. The Qiagen DNeasy Blood extraction kit was used to purify genomic DNA from total PBMCs and from tumor samples. Collected pretreatment and during treatment, PBMCs were isolated and stored as previously described. Synthetic TCR analog templates were spiked into each PCR to estimate absolute template abundance from read counts. The immunoSEQ assay was used to amplify TCRbeta CDR3 regions from genomic DNA with bias-controlled V and J gene primers. Rearranged TCRbeta segments were sequenced at approximately 20X coverage. The original methods were these. Clustering was used to correct sequencing errors, and CDR3s were annotated against IMGT to assign V, D and J genes. Downstream analyses used only productive TCRbeta rearrangements and left out out-of-frame or stop-codon sequences. Clonality was calculated as one minus the Shannon entropy normalized by the log of the number of unique productive sequences. Fisher's exact test with Benjamini-Hochberg correction, at a threshold of adjusted p below 0.01, was used to find clones that differed between time points or between blood and tumor. Held by TCRdb, this immuneACCESS table contains in-frame sequences only and omits some clones. Under half of the omission traces to an unresolved V gene where checked; the cause of the rest is unknown. V and J calls and clone size follow that table, whereas D and trimming were derived from the DNA. In this sample the table shows over 75,000 clones, more than 80% of which occur a single time. About 1% of the sample rests with the top ten.

At the junction V is shortened by 0 bases and J by 6 bases; bases outside the gene matches: 10. The CDR3 spans 16 residues, from the cysteine through the phenylalanine. The only DNA kept is the CDR3, 48 bases in frame from the first base. CDR1 and CDR2, per the germline V gene, are MGHRA and YSYEKL. In this chain, TRBV4-1 is recombined with TRBJ2-7, and 8 bases in between align with TRBD2. Source: PBMCs, taken around atezolizumab (anti-PD-L1) treatment. The sequence derives from a woman of 80 years or more with urothelial cancer. This receptor carries the CDR3 CASSQDLSGRGPEQYF. The DNA sequence reads TGCGCCAGCAGCCAAGATCTAAGCGGGAGAGGCCCCGAGCAGTACTTC.